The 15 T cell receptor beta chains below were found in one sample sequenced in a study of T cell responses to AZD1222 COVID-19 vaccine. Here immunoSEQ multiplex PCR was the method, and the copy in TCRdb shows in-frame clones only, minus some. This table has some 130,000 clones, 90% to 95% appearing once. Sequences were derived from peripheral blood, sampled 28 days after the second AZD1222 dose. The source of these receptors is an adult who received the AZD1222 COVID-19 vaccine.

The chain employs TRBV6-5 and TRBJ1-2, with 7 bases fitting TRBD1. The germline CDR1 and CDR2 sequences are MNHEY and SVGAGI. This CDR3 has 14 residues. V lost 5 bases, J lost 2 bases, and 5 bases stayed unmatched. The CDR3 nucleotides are TGTGCCAGCAGTCGGGACAGCAGAAACTATGGCTACACCTTC. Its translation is CASSRDSRNYGYTF.

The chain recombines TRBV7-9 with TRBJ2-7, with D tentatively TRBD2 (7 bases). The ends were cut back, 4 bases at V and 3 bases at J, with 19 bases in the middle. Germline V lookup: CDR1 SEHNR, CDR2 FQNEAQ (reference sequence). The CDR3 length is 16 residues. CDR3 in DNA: TGTGCCAGCAGCTCCGTTGGGGGGCGGGGGCACTACGAGCAGTACTTC. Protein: CASSSVGGRGHYEQYF.

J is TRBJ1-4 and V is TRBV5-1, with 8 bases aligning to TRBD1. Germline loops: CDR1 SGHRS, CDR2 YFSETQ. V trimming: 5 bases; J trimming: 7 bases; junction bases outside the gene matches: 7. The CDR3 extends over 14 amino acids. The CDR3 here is CASRQGQGGEKLFF. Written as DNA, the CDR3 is TGCGCCAGCAGACAAGGACAGGGAGGTGAAAAACTGTTTTTT.

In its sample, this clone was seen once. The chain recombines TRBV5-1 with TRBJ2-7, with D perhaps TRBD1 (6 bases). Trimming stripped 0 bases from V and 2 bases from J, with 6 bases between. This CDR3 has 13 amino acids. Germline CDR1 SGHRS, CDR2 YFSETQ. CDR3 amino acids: CASSLDRAYEQYF. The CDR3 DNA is TGCGCCAGCAGCTTGGACAGGGCCTACGAGCAGTACTTC.

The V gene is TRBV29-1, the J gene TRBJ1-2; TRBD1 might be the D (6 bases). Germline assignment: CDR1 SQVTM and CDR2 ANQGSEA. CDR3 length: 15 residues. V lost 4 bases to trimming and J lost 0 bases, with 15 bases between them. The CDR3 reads CSVAPYRVANYGYTF. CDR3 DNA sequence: TGCAGCGTTGCTCCATACAGGGTAGCTAACTATGGCTACACCTTC.

The CDR3 is CASSPMGEWNYGYTF. The CDR3 coding sequence is TGTGCCAGCAGCCCCATGGGGGAATGGAACTATGGCTACACCTTC. V gene TRBV14 combines with J gene TRBJ1-2; perhaps TRBD1 as D (5 bases). This CDR3 is built from 15 residues. The V gene's germline CDR1 is SGHDN and CDR2 FVKESK. The ends were cut back, 4 bases at V and 2 bases at J, with 14 bases in the middle.

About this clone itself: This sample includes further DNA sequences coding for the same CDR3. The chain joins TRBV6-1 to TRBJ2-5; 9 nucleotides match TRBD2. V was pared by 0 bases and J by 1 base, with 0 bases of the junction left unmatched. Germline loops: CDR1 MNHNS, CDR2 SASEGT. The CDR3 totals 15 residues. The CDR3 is CASSEAAGGQETQYF. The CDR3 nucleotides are TGTGCCAGCAGTGAAGCAGCGGGGGGCCAAGAGACCCAGTACTTC.

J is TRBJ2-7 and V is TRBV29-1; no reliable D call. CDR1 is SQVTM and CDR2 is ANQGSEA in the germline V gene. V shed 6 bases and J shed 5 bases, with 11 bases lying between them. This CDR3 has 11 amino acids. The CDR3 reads CSVGNGDEQYF. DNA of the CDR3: TGCAGCGTCGGTAACGGTGACGAGCAGTACTTC.

The CDR3 loop reads CASSPFRVPGQGANTQYF. Written as DNA, the CDR3 is TGTGCCAGCTCACCATTTCGAGTTCCGGGACAGGGGGCAAATACGCAGTATTTT. The chain combines TRBV18 with TRBJ2-3, with 12 bases lining up with TRBD1. Germline V gene sequence: CDR1 KGHSH, CDR2 LQKENI. This CDR3 contains 18 residues. J was trimmed by 7 bases and V by 2 bases; bases with no gene match: 13.

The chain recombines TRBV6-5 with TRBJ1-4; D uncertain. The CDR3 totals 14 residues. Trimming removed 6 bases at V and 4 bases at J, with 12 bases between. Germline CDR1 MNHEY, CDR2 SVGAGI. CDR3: CASSARSFNEKLFF. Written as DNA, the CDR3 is TGTGCCAGCAGCGCCCGGAGTTTTAATGAAAAACTGTTTTTT.

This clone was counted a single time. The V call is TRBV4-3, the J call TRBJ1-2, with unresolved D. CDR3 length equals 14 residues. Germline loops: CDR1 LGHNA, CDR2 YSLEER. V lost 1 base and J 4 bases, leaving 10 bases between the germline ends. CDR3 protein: CASSQGYLGYGYTF. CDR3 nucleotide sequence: TGCGCCAGCAGCCAAGGATACCTGGGCTATGGCTACACCTTC.

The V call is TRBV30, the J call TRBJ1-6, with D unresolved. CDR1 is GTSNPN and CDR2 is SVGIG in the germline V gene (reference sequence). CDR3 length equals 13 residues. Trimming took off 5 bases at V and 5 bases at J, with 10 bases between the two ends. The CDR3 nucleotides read TGTGCCTGGGGACCTACTGATAATTCACCCCTCCACTTT. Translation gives CAWGPTDNSPLHF.

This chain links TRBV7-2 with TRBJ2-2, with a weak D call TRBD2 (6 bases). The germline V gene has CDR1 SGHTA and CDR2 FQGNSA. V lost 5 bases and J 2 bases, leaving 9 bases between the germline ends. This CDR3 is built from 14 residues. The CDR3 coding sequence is TGTGCCAGCAGCCAGGGACTTAACACCGGGGAGCTGTTTTTT. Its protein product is CASSQGLNTGELFF.

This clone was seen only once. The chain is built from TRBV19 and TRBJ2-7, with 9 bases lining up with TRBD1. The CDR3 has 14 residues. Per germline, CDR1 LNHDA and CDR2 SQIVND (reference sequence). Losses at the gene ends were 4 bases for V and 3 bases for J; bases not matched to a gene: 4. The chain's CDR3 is CASSTPTGGYEQYF. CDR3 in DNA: TGTGCCAGTAGTACCCCGACAGGGGGCTACGAGCAGTACTTC.

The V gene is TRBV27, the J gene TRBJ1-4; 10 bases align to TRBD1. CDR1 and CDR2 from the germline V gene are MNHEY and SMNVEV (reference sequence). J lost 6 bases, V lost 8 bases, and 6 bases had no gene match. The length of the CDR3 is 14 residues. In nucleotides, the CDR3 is TGTGCCAGCCGACCGGGACAGGGGTATGAAAAACTGTTTTTT. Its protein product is CASRPGQGYEKLFF.